The T cell receptor (beta chain) described here comes from a study of CXCR3-negative and CXCR3-positive naive CD8 T cells. Overall study context: Total TRB output reached some 130 million reads, about 1.5 +/- 0.3 million per library.

Germline V gene sequence: CDR1 SGHVS, CDR2 FQNEAQ. The CDR3 is 20 amino acids. Broader study findings: Researchers reported similar TRBV-TRBJ usage in naive CXCR3-negative and CXCR3-positive cells, though memory differed.

Points on this clonotype: Its target is unknown.

UMI-tagged TRB cDNA libraries were built via 5' RACE. Using the 5' RACE reads, TCRdb records one entry per CDR3 protein without DNA. In total, the table holds roughly 41,000 distinct CDR3 sequences. Sequenced: memory CD8+ T cells from blood. The TCR was taken from a human donor in good health. Some clones in this sample may be carry-over from other donors' samples. V usage is TRBV7-8 and J usage is TRBJ2-5; TCRdb calls TRBD2, which cannot be checked without DNA. The CDR3 loop is CASSLGRWSRISGKQETQYF.